These 15 T cell receptor beta chains originate from one sample sequenced in a study of OX40 agonist ivuxolimab in advanced cancers. TCRdb's copy holds only in-frame clones and misses some; the assay was immunoSEQ multiplex PCR. Of 90,000 to 100,000 clones in the sample, approximately 83% were seen once. Sequenced material: CD4+ or CD8+ T cells sorted from blood, taken in a trial of the OX40 agonist ivuxolimab. The receptors here all came from an adult with an advanced solid tumor such as melanoma, head and neck, liver or kidney cancer.

This CDR3 reads CATQQGRGTGELFF. CDR3 coding DNA: TGTGCCACTCAGCAGGGGAGAGGCACCGGGGAGCTGTTTTTT. This rearrangement joins TRBV15 to TRBJ2-2, with D maybe TRBD1 (6 bases). Trimming removed 9 bases at V and 4 bases at J, with 15 bases between. The CDR3 contains 14 residues. CDR1 and CDR2 from the germline V gene are LNHNV and YYDKDF (reference sequence).

The chain is built from TRBV5-1 and TRBJ2-7, with D tentatively TRBD1 (6 bases). V was shortened by 2 bases and J by 0 bases, with 9 bases between the two germline ends. This CDR3 has 14 residues. The germline CDR1 and CDR2 sequences are SGHRS and YFSETQ. CDR3 residues: CASSFRDISYEQYF. The CDR3 region has the DNA TGCGCCAGCAGCTTCCGGGACATCTCCTACGAGCAGTACTTC.

The chain couples TRBV28 to TRBJ1-1; TRBD1 agrees at 12 bases. CDR1 is MDHEN, CDR2 SYDVKM, per germline. This CDR3 region has 18 residues. With V trimmed by 2 bases and J by 9 bases, 16 bases remained unmatched. CDR3 sequence (DNA): TGTGCCAGCAGTTTAAGTACTGGGACAGGGGGCCCGTTTGTAAAAGCTTTCTTT. Its protein is CASSLSTGTGGPFVKAFF.

This sequence joins TRBV10-3 and TRBJ1-1, with 8 bases identical to TRBD1. Germline CDR1 ENHRY, CDR2 SYGVKD. This CDR3 is 14 amino acids long. Losses at the gene ends were 1 base for V and 6 bases for J; bases not matched to a gene: 4. This CDR3 is CAISEFGQGPEAFF. CDR3 DNA sequence: TGTGCCATCAGTGAGTTCGGACAGGGCCCTGAAGCTTTCTTT.

The gene calls are TRBV27 and TRBJ1-3; no reliable D call. The CDR3 covers 13 residues. Trimming took off 5 bases at V and 4 bases at J, with 9 bases between the two ends. CDR1 and CDR2 from the germline V gene are MNHEY and SMNVEV (reference sequence). The CDR3 region has the DNA TGTGCCAGCAGTGCCAGACGCGGAAACACCATATATTTT. This sequence encodes CASSARRGNTIYF.

The rearrangement uses TRBV5-1 and TRBJ2-7; TRBD1 aligns across 9 bases. The CDR3 spans 13 residues. The germline gives CDR1 SGHRS, CDR2 YFSETQ. The V and J ends lost 1 base and 9 bases, in that order; junction bases with no gene match: 5. The CDR3 protein is CASSLKQGAWQYF. In DNA, the CDR3 is TGCGCCAGCAGCTTGAAACAGGGGGCTTGGCAGTACTTC.

The chain has TRBV5-6 and TRBJ1-4, with D unclear. V was trimmed by 2 bases and J by 2 bases, leaving 10 bases between them. This CDR3 comprises 15 residues. The germline V gene encodes CDR1 SGHDT and CDR2 YYEEEE. The CDR3 loop reads CASSFFPKTNEKLFF. For the CDR3, the DNA is TGTGCCAGCAGCTTTTTTCCAAAGACTAATGAAAAACTGTTTTTT. Filled out from reference TRBV5-6 and TRBJ1-4, the complete variable domain reads DAGVTQSPTHLIKTRGQQVTLRCSPKSGHDTVSWYQQALGQGPQFIFQYYEEEERQRGNFPDRFSGHQFPNYSSELNVNALLLGDSALYLCASSFFPKTNEKLFFGSGTQLSVL.

The chain recombines TRBV7-3 with TRBJ2-3; 8 nucleotides align to TRBD1. This CDR3 is built from 14 residues. Unmatched junction bases numbered 3, after V lost 5 bases and J lost 2 bases. Germline V gene sequence: CDR1 SGHTA, CDR2 FQGTGA. DNA for the CDR3: TGTGCCAGCAGCAAGACAGGGGTCACAGATACGCAGTATTTT. Its translation: CASSKTGVTDTQYF.

This CDR3 is CASSLGLASSYNEQFF. CDR3 in DNA: TGTGCCAGCAGCTTGGGGCTAGCCAGCTCCTACAATGAGCAGTTCTTC. This rearrangement joins TRBV5-5 to TRBJ2-1, with D possibly TRBD2 on 5 matching bases. Germline V gives CDR1 SGHKS, CDR2 YYEKEE (reference sequence). The CDR3 runs 16 residues. Trimming shortened V by 0 bases and J by 0 bases, and 10 bases separated the two germline ends.

In this sample, this clone turned up a few times. The chain's CDR3 is CASKGGGGADTQYF. In DNA form, the CDR3 reads TGTGCCTCGAAAGGTGGCGGGGGCGCAGATACGCAGTATTTT. The chain carries TRBV15 and TRBJ2-3; D possibly corresponds to TRBD2 (7 bases). This CDR3 region has 14 residues. The V and J ends lost 11 bases and 4 bases respectively, with 19 bases between them. The germline gives CDR1 LNHNV, CDR2 YYDKDF (reference sequence).

CDR3 coding DNA: TGTGCCAGCAGCTTACGGACAGGGGCGGTCAATGAGCAGTTCTTC. As protein: CASSLRTGAVNEQFF. J is TRBJ2-1 and V is TRBV11-3; 9 nucleotides agree with TRBD1. This CDR3 comprises 15 residues. Germline V gene lookup returns CDR1 SGHNT and CDR2 YENEEA. Trimming removed 2 bases from V and 6 bases from J; junction bases left unmatched: 5.

This sequence joins TRBV7-3 and TRBJ2-1, with a weak D call TRBD2 (5 bases). Germline CDR1 is SGHTA and CDR2 is FQGTGA. V was pared by 5 bases and J by 0 bases, with 17 bases between. This CDR3 has 17 amino acids. CDR3 coding DNA: TGTGCCAGCAGCGCAATCTTGGGCGGGCCCTCCTACAATGAGCAGTTCTTC. Encoded protein: CASSAILGGPSYNEQFF.

The chain combines TRBV11-3 with TRBJ2-1, with 11 bases identical to TRBD2. Looked up from germline, CDR1 is SGHNT and CDR2 is YENEEA. The junction had 8 bases not matched to a gene; V was cut back by 5 bases and J by 8 bases. The CDR3 has 15 residues. This chain's CDR3 is CASSNSGRALDEQFF. The DNA of the CDR3 is TGTGCCAGCAGCAATAGCGGGAGGGCCCTCGATGAGCAGTTCTTC.

The chain links TRBV30 to TRBJ1-1, with D uncertain. Trimming shortened V by 3 bases and J by 4 bases, and 12 bases separated the two germline ends. The CDR3 consists of 13 residues. Per the germline V gene, CDR1 is GTSNPN and CDR2 is SVGIG (reference sequence). CDR3 in amino acids: CAWRPHPFTEAFF. The CDR3 coding sequence is TGTGCCTGGAGGCCACACCCTTTCACTGAAGCTTTCTTT. Complete variable domain (other parts from reference TRBV30 and TRBJ1-1): SQTIHQWPATLVQPVGSPLSLECTVEGTSNPNLYWYRQAAGRGLQLLFYSVGIGQISSEVPQNLSASRPQDRQFILSSKKLLLSDSGFYLCAWRPHPFTEAFFGQGTRLTVV.

This sequence joins TRBV7-9 and TRBJ2-1; TRBD2 matches at 8 bases. Germline trimming cut 3 bases from V and 6 bases from J; bases unmatched to any gene: 1. Germline V CDR1 and CDR2: SEHNR, FQNEAQ (reference sequence). This CDR3 comprises 13 residues. In DNA, the CDR3 is TGTGCCAGCAGCTTCGGGGGGGTCAATGAGCAGTTCTTC. As protein: CASSFGGVNEQFF.